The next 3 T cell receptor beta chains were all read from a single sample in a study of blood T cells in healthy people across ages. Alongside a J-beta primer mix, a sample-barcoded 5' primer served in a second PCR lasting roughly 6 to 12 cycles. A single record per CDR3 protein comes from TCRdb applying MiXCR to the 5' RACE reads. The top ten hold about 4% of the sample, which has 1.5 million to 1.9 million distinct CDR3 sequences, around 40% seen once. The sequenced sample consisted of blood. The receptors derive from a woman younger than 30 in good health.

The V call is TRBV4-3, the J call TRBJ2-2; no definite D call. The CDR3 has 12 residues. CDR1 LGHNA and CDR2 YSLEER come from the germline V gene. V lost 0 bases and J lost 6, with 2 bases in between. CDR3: CASSQDAGELFF. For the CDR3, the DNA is TGCGCCAGCAGCCAAGACGCCGGGGAGCTGTTTTTT.

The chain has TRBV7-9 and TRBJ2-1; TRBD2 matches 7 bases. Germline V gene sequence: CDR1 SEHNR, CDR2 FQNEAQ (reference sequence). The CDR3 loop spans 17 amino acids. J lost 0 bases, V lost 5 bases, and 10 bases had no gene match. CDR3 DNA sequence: TGTGCCAGCAGCGATCGCGTTGGCGGGAGCTCCTACAATGAGCAGTTCTTC. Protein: CASSDRVGGSSYNEQFF.

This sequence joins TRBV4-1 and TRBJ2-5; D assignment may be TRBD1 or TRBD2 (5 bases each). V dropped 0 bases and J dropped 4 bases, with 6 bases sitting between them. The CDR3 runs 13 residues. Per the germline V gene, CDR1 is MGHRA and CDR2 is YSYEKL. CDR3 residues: CASSQEGVETQYF. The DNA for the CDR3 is TGCGCCAGCAGCCAAGAGGGGGTAGAGACCCAGTACTTC.